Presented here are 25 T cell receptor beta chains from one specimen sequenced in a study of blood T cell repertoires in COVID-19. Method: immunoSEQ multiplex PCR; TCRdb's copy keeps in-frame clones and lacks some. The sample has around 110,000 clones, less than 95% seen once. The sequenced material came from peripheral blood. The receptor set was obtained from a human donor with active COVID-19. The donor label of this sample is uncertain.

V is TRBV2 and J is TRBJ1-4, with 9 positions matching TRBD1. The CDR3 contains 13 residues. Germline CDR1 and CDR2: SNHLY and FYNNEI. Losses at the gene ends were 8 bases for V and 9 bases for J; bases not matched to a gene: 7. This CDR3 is CASDGTGYKKLFF. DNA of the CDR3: TGTGCCAGCGACGGGACAGGGTACAAAAAACTGTTTTTT.

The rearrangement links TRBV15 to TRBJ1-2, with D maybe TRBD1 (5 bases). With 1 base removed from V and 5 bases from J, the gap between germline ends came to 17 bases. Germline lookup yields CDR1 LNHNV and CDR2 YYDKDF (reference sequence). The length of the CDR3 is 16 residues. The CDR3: CATSRAGDVSAYGYTF. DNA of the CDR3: TGTGCCACCAGCAGAGCGGGGGACGTCTCGGCATATGGCTACACCTTC.

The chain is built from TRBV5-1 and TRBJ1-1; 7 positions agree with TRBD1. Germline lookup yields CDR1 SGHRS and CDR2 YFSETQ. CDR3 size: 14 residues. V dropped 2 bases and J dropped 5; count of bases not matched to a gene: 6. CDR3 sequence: CASSLSGGGTEAFF. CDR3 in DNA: TGCGCCAGCAGCTTATCAGGGGGAGGTACTGAAGCTTTCTTT.

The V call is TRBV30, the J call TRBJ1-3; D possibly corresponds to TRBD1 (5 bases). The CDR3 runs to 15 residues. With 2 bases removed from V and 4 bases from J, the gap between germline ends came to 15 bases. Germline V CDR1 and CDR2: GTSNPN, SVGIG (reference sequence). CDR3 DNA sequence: TGTGCCTGGAGTAGTGAGGCCAGGGTCGGAAACACCATATATTTT. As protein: CAWSSEARVGNTIYF. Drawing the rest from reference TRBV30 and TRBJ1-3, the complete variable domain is SQTIHQWPATLVQPVGSPLSLECTVEGTSNPNLYWYRQAAGRGLQLLFYSVGIGQISSEVPQNLSASRPQDRQFILSSKKLLLSDSGFYLCAWSSEARVGNTIYFGEGSWLTVV.

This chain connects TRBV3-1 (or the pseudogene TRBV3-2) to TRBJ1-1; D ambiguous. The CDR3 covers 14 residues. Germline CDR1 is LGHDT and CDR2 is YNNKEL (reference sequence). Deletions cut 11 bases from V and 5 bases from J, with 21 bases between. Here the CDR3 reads CARQSNSGWTEAFF. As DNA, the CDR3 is TGTGCCCGACAAAGCAACTCTGGATGGACTGAAGCTTTCTTT.

The CDR3: CASSSGVAGGPTGELFF. The CDR3 DNA reads as TGTGCCAGCAGCTCCGGCGTAGCGGGGGGGCCGACCGGGGAGCTGTTTTTT. The rearrangement uses TRBV9 and TRBJ2-2; TRBD2 aligns across 11 bases. Germline CDR1 reads SGDLS; CDR2 reads YYNGEE. Losses at the gene ends were 4 bases for V and 5 bases for J; bases not matched to a gene: 10. This CDR3 is built from 17 residues.

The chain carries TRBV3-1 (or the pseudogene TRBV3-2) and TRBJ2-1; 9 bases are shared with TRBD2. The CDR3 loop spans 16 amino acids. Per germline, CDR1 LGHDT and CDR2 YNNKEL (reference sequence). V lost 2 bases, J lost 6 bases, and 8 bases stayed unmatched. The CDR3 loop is CASSQRFLGLANEQFF. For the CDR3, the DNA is TGTGCCAGCAGCCAAAGGTTCTTGGGACTAGCCAATGAGCAGTTCTTC.

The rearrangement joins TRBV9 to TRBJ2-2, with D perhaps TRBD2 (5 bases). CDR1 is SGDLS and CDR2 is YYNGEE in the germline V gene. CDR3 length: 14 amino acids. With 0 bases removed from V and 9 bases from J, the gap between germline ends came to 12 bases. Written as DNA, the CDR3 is TGTGCCAGCAGCGTAGATGCTAGCTCCAGGGAGCTGTTTTTT. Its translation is CASSVDASSRELFF.

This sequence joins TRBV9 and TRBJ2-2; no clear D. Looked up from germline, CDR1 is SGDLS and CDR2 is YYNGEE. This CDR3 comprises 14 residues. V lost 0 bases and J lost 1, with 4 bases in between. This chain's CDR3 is CASSVGENTGELFF. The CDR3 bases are TGTGCCAGCAGCGTAGGAGAGAACACCGGGGAGCTGTTTTTT.

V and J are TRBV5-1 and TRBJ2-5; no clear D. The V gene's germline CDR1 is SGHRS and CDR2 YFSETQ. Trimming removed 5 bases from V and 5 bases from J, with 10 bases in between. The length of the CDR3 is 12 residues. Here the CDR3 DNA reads TGCGCCAGCAGTCCGGGTTGGGAGACCCAGTACTTC. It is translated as CASSPGWETQYF.

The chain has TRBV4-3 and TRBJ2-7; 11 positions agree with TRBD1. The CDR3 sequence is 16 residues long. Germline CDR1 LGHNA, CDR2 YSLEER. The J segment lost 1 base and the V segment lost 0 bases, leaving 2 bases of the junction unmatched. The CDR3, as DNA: TGCGCCAGCAGCCAAGATGGACAGGGGGCTTCCTACGAGCAGTACTTC. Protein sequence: CASSQDGQGASYEQYF.

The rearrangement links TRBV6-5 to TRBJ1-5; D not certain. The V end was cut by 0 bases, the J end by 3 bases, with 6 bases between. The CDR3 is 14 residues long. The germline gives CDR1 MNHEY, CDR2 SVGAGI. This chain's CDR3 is CASSYSRSNQPQHF. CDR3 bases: TGTGCCAGCAGTTACTCGCGTTCCAATCAGCCCCAGCATTTT.

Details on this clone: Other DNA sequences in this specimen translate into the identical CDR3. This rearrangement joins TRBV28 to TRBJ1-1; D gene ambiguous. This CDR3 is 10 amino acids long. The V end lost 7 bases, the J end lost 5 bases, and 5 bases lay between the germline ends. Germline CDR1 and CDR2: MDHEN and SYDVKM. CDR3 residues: CASTGTEAFF. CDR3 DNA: TGTGCCAGCACGGGTACTGAAGCTTTCTTT.

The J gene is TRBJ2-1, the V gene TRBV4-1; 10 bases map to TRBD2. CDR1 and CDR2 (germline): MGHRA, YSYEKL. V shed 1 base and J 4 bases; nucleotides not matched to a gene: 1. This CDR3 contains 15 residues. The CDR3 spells CASSQGTSGYNEQFF. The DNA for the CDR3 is TGCGCCAGCAGCCAAGGGACTAGCGGTTACAATGAGCAGTTCTTC.

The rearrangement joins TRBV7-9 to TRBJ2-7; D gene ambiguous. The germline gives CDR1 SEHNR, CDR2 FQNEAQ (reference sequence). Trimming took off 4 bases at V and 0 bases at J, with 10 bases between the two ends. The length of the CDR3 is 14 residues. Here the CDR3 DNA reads TGTGCCAGCAGCTCAGCCCCCTCCTCCTACGAGCAGTACTTC. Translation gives CASSSAPSSYEQYF.

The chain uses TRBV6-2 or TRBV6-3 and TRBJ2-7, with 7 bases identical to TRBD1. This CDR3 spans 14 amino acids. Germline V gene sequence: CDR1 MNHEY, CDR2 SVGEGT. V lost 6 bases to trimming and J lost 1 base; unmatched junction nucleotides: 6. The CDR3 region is CASSQTGTSYEQYF. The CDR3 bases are TGTGCCAGCAGCCAGACAGGGACATCCTACGAGCAGTACTTC.

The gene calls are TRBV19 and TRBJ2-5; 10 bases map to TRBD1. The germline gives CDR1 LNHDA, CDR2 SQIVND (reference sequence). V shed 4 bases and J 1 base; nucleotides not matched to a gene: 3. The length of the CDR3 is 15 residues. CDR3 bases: TGTGCCAGTAGTACAAGACAGGGGGCCCAAGAGACCCAGTACTTC. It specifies CASSTRQGAQETQYF.

The CDR3 here is CASSYRDSEKLFF. The CDR3 nucleotides read TGTGCCAGCAGTTACAGGGACAGTGAAAAACTGTTTTTT. V usage is TRBV6-6 and J usage is TRBJ1-4; 7 bases match TRBD1. The CDR3 length is 13 residues. Germline trimming cut 2 bases from V and 7 bases from J; bases unmatched to any gene: 1. The V gene's germline CDR1 is MNHNY and CDR2 SVGAGI (reference sequence).

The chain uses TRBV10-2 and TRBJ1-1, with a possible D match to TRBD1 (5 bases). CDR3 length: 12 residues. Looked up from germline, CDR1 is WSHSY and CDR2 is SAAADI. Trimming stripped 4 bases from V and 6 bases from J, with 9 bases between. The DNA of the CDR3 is TGCGCCAGCAGTGTCGGAGGGGCTGAAGCTTTCTTT. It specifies CASSVGGAEAFF.

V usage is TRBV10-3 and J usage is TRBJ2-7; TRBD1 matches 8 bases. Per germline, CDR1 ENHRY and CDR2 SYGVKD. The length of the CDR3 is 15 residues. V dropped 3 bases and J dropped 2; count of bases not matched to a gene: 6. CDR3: CAISEVLTGAYEQYF. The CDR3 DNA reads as TGTGCCATCAGTGAAGTCCTGACAGGGGCCTACGAGCAGTACTTC.

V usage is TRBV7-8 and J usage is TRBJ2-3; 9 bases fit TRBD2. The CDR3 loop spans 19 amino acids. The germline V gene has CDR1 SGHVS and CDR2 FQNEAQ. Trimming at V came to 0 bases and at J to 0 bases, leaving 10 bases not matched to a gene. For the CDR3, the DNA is TGTGCCAGCAGCTTAGCTTATATCCCTAGCGGGGTGAGCACAGATACGCAGTATTTT. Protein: CASSLAYIPSGVSTDTQYF.

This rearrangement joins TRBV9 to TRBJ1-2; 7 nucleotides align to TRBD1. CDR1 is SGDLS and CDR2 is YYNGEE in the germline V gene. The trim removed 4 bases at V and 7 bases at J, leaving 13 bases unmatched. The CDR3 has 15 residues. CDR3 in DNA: TGTGCCAGCAGCCCCAGGACAGGCGGAATTCTTGGCTACACCTTC. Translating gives CASSPRTGGILGYTF.

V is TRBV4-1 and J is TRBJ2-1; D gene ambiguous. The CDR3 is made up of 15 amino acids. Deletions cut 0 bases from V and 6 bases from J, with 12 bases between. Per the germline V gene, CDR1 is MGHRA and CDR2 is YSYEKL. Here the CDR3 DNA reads TGCGCCAGCAGCCAAGATCCTGGCTCATCCAATGAGCAGTTCTTC. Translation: CASSQDPGSSNEQFF.

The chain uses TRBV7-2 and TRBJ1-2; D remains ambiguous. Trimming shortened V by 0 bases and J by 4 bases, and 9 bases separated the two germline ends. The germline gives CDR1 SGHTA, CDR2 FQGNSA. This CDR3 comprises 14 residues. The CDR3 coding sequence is TGTGCCAGCAGCTTAGCCCTTACTCTCTATGGCTACACCTTC. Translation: CASSLALTLYGYTF.

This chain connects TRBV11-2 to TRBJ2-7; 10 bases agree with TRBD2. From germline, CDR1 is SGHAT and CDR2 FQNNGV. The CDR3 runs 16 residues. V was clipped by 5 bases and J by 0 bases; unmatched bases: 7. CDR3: CASSVFSGGASYEQYF. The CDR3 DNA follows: TGTGCCAGCAGCGTGTTCAGCGGGGGGGCCTCCTACGAGCAGTACTTC.